What follows is one T cell receptor (beta chain) and its context. Sequencing used immunoSEQ multiplex PCR; TCRdb keeps in-frame clones, though not all of them. Of some 190,000 clones in the sample, 80% to 95% are singletons; the top ten hold around 1.9%. The entry originates in a study of T cell responses to AZD1222 COVID-19 vaccine. Germline V gene sequence: CDR1 LGHDT, CDR2 YNNKEL (reference sequence). The V end lost 0 bases, the J end lost 7 bases, and 10 bases lay between the germline ends. The CDR3 runs 13 residues. This TCR was recovered from an adult who received the AZD1222 COVID-19 vaccine. V is TRBV3-1 (or the pseudogene TRBV3-2) and J is TRBJ2-7; D not certain. Material: peripheral blood, obtained 28 days after the second AZD1222 dose. The CDR3 DNA reads TGTGCCAGCAGCCAAGACGAGCGCACTGAGCAGTACTTC. It is translated as CASSQDERTEQYF.